The clone carrying this TCR beta chain was seen many times. The antigen remains unidentified. The entry originates in a study of identical twins. Study-level findings and limits: Because invariant MAIT and iNKT cells could be present, zero-insertion analyses could be partly confounded.

TCRdb ran MiXCR on the 5' RACE reads and lists one entry per CDR3 protein. The sample shows 450,000 or so distinct CDR3 sequences, roughly 13% of them seen only once. Germline V gene data show CDR1 as MGHDK and CDR2 as SYGVNS. The CDR3 is 15 amino acids. V shed 3 bases, J shed 3 bases, and the junction held 2 bases outside the gene matches. These same records also appear under a second study, on yellow fever vaccine responses in identical twins. That source notes: Twins reportedly had a vaccine T cell response that seemed partly convergent, partly personalized.

The sequenced sample was CD4+ T cells sorted from blood. The rearrangement uses TRBV25-1 and TRBJ2-1; 10 nucleotides line up with TRBD2. The origin of this receptor is a woman under 30 in good health. CDR3 residues: CASSELAGGYNEQFF. CDR3 nucleotides: TGTGCCAGCAGTGAGTTAGCGGGGGGCTACAATGAGCAGTTCTTC.